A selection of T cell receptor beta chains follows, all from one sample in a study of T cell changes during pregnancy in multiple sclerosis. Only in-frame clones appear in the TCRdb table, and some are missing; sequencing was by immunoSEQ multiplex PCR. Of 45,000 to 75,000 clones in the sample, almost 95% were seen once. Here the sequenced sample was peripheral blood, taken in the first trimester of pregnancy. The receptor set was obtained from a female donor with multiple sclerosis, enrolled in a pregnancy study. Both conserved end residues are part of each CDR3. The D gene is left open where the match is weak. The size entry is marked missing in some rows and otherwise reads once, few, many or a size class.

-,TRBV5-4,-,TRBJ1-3,TGTGCCAGCAGCTTTGGAAGTCGAGGGGGAAACACCATATATTTT,CASSFGSRGGNTIYF
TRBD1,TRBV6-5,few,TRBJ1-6,TGTGCCAGCACTCAGGACAGGGGGCGTTCACCCCTCCACTTT,CASTQDRGRSPLHF
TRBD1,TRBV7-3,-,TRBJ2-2,TGTGCCAGCAGCTACCGGGACAGGGGGCAAACCGGGGAGCTGTTTTTT,CASSYRDRGQTGELFF
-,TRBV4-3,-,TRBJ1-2,TGCGCCAGCAGCCAAGAAGTGGGCGGGCATAGCTATGGCTACACCTTC,CASSQEVGGHSYGYTF
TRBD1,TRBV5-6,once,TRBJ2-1,TGTGCCAGCAGCCAGGGACAGGATTACTACAATGAGCAGTTCTTC,CASSQGQDYYNEQFF
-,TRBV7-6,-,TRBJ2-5,TGTGCCAGCAGCTCAAGGACTCTAACAGAGACCCAGTACTTC,CASSSRTLTETQYF
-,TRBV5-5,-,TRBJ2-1,TGTGCCAGCACCACTATCGGGGCGGGGCTTCACAATGAGCAGTTCTTC,CASTTIGAGLHNEQFF
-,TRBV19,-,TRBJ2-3,TGTGCCAGTAGTAGGGCGGCGGGCCTCAGCACAGATACGCAGTATTTT,CASSRAAGLSTDTQYF
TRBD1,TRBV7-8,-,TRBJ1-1,TGTGCCAGCAGCCTCCGGACAGGCGTCTGGGATGCTTTCTTT,CASSLRTGVWDAFF
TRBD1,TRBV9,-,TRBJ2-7,TGTGCCAGCAGCGCAGGACAGGGGGGTTACGAGCAGTACTTC,CASSAGQGGYEQYF
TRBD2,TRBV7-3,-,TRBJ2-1,TGTGCCAGCAGCTTAACAGGAACGGGGGGGTCTAATGAGCAGTTCTTC,CASSLTGTGGSNEQFF
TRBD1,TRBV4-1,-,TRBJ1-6,TGCGCCAGCGGGGGGGATCCGGGACAGGGCTCCTATAATTCACCCCTCCACTTT,CASGGDPGQGSYNSPLHF
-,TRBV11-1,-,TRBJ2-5,TGTGCCAGCAGCTTAGAGACATTTGAGGAGACCCAGTACTTC,CASSLETFEETQYF
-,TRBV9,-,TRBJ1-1,TGTGCCAGCAGCACACGAGCGACGGACACTGAAGCTTTCTTT,CASSTRATDTEAFF
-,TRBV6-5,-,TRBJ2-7,TGTGCCAGCAGGGAGACAGGTTCCCTGTCCTACGAGCAGTACTTC,CASRETGSLSYEQYF
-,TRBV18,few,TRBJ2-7,TGTGCCAGCTCACCACCGCAACAACCCTACGAGCAGTACTTC,CASSPPQQPYEQYF
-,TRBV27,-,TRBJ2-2,TGTGCCAGCAGTTTAATCGGGGCTAGCGCCGGGGAGCTGTTTTTT,CASSLIGASAGELFF
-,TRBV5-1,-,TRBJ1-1,TGCGCCAGCAGCTTGGAGGCAGGTGAAGCTTTCTTT,CASSLEAGEAFF
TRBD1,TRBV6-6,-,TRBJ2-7,TGTGCCAGCAGTTACCCGGGACAGGGCTCCTACGAGCAGTACTTC,CASSYPGQGSYEQYF
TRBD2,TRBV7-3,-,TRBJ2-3,TGTGCCAGCAGCTTGAGCGGGAACCCCCCAGATACGCAGTATTTT,CASSLSGNPPDTQYF
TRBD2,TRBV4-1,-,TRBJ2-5,TGCGCCAGCAGCCAAGGGGTAGCGGGGGGACAAGAGACCCAGTACTTC,CASSQGVAGGQETQYF
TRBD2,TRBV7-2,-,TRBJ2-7,TGTGCCAGCAGCTTAGCGTTCGGCGGGGGGATTTACGAGCAGTACTTC,CASSLAFGGGIYEQYF
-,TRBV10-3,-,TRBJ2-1,TGTGCCATCAGTGAGTTAACAAATGAGCAGTTCTTC,CAISELTNEQFF
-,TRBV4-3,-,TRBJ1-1,TGCGCCAGCAGCCAGCGGAGTCTGATGAACACTGAAGCTTTCTTT,CASSQRSLMNTEAFF
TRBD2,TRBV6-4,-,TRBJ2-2,TGTGCCAGCAGTGACCTTAGCGGGGCCAGCACCGGGGAGCTGTTTTTT,CASSDLSGASTGELFF
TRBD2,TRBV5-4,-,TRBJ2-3,TGTGCCAGCAACTCAGAGACTAGCGGTAGCACAGATACGCAGTATTTT,CASNSETSGSTDTQYF
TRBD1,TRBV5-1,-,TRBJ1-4,TGCGCCAGCAGCCTAACAGGGGAGAGGGAAAAACTGTTTTTT,CASSLTGEREKLFF
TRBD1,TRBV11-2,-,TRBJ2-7,TGTGCCAGCAGCTTAGGTACAGGGGCCGGGGAGCAGTACTTC,CASSLGTGAGEQYF
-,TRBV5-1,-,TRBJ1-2,TGCGCCAGCAGCAAGGACAGTAACTATGGCTACACCTTC,CASSKDSNYGYTF
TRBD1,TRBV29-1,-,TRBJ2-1,TGCAGCGTTGAAGGGGTAGACAGGGTTAATAACAATGAGCAGTTCTTC,CSVEGVDRVNNNEQFF
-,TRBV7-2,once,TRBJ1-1,TGTGCCAGCAGAGCCCGATGGGGGGGAACTGAAGCTTTCTTT,CASRARWGGTEAFF
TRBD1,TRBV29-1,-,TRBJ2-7,TGCAGCGTGGGGGACAGGACACCCTACGAGCAGTACTTC,CSVGDRTPYEQYF
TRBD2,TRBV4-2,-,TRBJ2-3,TGTGCCAGCAGCCCCCGGACTAGAGACACAGATACGCAGTATTTT,CASSPRTRDTDTQYF
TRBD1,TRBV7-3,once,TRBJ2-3,TGTGCCAGCAGCTTCCGGGACAGTTCCACAGATACGCAGTATTTT,CASSFRDSSTDTQYF
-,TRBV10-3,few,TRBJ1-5,TGTGCCATCAGTGAGGCGAGGCCAATCAATCAGCCCCAGCATTTT,CAISEARPINQPQHF
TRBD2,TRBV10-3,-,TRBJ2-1,TGTGCCGTTAGCGGGGGGGCCGAGTCCTACAATGAGCAGTTCTTC,CAVSGGAESYNEQFF
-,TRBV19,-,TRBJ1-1,TGTGCCAGACGAAAAAACGGGAAGACTAGTGAAGCTTTCTTT,CARRKNGKTSEAFF
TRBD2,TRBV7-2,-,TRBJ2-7,TGTGCCAGCAGCTTGGGGGGGGTAGGTTACGAGCAGTACTTC,CASSLGGVGYEQYF
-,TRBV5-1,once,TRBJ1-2,-,CASSLVGVGTEFFF
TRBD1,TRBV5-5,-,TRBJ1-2,TGTGCCAGCAGCTGGGGACAGGGGCGGTATGGCTACACCTTC,CASSWGQGRYGYTF
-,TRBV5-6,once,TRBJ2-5,TGTGCCAGCAGCCTCGAGACGGGGGGCCCTGAGACCCAGTACTTC,CASSLETGGPETQYF